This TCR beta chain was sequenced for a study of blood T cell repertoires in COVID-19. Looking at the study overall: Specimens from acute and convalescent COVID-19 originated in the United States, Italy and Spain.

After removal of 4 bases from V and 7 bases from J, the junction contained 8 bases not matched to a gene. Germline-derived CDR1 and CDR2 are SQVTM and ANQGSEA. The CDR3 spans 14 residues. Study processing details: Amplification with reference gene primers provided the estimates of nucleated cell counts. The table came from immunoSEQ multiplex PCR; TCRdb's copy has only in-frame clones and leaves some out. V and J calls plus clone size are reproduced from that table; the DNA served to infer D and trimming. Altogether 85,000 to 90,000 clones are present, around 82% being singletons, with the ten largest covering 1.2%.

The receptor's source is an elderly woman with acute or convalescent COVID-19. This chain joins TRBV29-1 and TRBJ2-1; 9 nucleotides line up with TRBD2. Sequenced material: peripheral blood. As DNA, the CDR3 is TGCAGCGTTGTGGCGGGGGGGCCTCGAAATGAGCAGTTCTTC. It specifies CSVVAGGPRNEQFF.